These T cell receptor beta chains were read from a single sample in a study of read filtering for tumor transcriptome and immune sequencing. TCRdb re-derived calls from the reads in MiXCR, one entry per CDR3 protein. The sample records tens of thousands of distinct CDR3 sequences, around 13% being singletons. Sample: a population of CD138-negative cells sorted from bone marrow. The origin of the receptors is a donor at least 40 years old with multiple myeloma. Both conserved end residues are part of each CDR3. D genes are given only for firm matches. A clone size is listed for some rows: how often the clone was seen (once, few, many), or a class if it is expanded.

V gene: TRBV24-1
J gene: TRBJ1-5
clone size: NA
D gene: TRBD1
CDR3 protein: CATSDSNARQGVNQPQHF
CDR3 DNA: TGTGCCACCAGTGACTCAAACGCCCGACAGGGAGTAAATCAGCCCCAGCATTTT

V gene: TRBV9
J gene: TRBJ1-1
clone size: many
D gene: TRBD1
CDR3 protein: CASSGGTGVNTEAFF
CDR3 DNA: TGTGCCAGCAGCGGGGGGACAGGGGTGAACACTGAAGCTTTCTTT

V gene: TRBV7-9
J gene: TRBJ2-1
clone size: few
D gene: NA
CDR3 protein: CASSLADWGGPSWDSEQFF
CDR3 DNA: TGTGCCAGCAGCTTAGCGGATTGGGGGGGCCCGTCGTGGGACAGTGAGCAGTTCTTC

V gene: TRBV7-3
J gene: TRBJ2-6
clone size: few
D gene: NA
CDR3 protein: CASSLSGGHSGANVLTF
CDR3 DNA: TGTGCCAGCAGCTTATCGGGCGGCCACTCTGGGGCCAACGTCCTGACTTTC

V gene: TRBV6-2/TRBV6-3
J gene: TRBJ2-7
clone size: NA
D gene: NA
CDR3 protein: CASIAAPYEQYF
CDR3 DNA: TGTGCCAGCATCGCGGCGCCCTACGAGCAGTACTTC

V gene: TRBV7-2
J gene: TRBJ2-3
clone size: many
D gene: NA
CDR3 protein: CASSSPALADTQYF
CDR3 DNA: TGTGCCAGCAGCTCGCCGGCATTGGCAGATACGCAGTATTTT

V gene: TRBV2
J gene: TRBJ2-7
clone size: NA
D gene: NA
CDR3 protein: CASKKGQVTREQYF
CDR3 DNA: TGTGCCAGCAAGAAAGGTCAGGTGACCCGCGAGCAGTACTTC

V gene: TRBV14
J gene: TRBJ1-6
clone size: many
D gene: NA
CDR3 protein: CASSQDPRSPLHF
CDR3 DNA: TGTGCCAGCAGCCAAGATCCCCGTTCACCCCTCCACTTT

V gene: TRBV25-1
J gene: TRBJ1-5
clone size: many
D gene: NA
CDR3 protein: CASSAGDNQPQHF
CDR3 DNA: TGTGCCAGCAGTGCGGGCGACAATCAGCCCCAGCATTTT

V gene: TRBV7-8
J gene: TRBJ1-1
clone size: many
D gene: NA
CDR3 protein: CASSLLGTLNTEAFF
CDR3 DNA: TGTGCCAGCAGCTTATTGGGGACACTGAACACTGAAGCTTTCTTT

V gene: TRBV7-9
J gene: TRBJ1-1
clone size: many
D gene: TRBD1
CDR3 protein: CASSLIPLGQGEMNTEAFF
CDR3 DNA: TGTGCCAGCAGCTTAATTCCTCTTGGACAGGGAGAGATGAACACTGAAGCTTTCTTT